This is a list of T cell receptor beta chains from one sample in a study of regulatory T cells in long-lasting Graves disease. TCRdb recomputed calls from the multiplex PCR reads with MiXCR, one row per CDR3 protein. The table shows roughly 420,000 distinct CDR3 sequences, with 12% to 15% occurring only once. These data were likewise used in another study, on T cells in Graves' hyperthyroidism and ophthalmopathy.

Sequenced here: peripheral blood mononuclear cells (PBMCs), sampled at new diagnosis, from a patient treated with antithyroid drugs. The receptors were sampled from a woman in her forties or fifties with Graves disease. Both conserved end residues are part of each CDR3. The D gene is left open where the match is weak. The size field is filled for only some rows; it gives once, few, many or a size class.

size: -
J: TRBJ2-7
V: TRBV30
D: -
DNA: TGTGCCTGGAGTGGACTAGTAATCTACGAGCAGTACTTC
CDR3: CAWSGLVIYEQYF

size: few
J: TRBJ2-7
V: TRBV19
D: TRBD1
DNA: TGTGCCAGTACCAAGCGACAGGGGGCTGTGTACGAGCAGTACTTC
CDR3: CASTKRQGAVYEQYF

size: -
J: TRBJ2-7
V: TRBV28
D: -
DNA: -
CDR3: CASSFYICSGRDWSSYEQYF

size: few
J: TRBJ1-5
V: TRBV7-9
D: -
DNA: TGTGCCAGCGGAAAGACGGATAGCAATCAGCCCCAGCATTTT
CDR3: CASGKTDSNQPQHF

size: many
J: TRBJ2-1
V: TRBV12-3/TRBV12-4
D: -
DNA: TGTGCCAGCAGGCGGGACAGCTTCTACAATGAGCAGTTCTTC
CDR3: CASRRDSFYNEQFF

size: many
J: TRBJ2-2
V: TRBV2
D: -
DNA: TGTGCCAGCAGAAGATTGCGGCGGAACACCGGGGAGCTGTTTTTT
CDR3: CASRRLRRNTGELFF

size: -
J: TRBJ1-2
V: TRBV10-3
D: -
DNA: TGTGCCATCAGCCCCGAGCCCTCGAACTATGGCTACACCTTC
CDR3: CAISPEPSNYGYTF

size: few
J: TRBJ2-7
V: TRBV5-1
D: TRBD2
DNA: TGCGCCAGCAGCTCCGGGACTAGTCGCTCCTACGAGCAGTACTTC
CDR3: CASSSGTSRSYEQYF

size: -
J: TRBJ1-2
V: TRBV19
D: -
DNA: TGTGCCAGTAGTAATCGTAACTATGGCTACACCTTC
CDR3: CASSNRNYGYTF

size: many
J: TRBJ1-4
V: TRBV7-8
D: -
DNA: TGTGCCAGCAGCTTAGTCTCCGGTGCGAATGAAAAACTGTTTTTT
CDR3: CASSLVSGANEKLFF

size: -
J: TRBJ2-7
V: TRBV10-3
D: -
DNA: TGTGCCATCAGTGAGTCGTGGACAGTCTCCTACGAGCAGTACTTC
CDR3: CAISESWTVSYEQYF

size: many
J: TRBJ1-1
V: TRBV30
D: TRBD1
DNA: TGTGCCTGGAGAACAGGGGGCACACTAATGTACACTGAAGCTTTCTTT
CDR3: CAWRTGGTLMYTEAFF